Listed below are T cell receptor beta chains from one sample, sequenced in a study of blood T cells in healthy people across ages. MiXCR, run by TCRdb on the 5' RACE reads, gives a single entry per CDR3 protein. This sample has 750,000 to 850,000 distinct CDR3 sequences; 25% occur once, and the top ten carry under 4.5%. The same sample was also studied in work on T cells of mothers and their children.

Input material: blood. The receptor source for this set is a boy aged 5-17 years in good health. CDR3s include the opening cysteine and the closing phenylalanine or tryptophan. The D gene is left open where the match is weak. Size tells how often a clone was seen (once, few, many) or the class of an expanded clone, and some rows leave it out.

V	D	size	J	DNA	CDR3
TRBV29-1	NA	NA	TRBJ2-2	TGCAGCGTAGGGGGGTCGACTCCTCCCGGGGAGCTGTTTTTT	CSVGGSTPPGELFF
TRBV20-1	TRBD1	NA	TRBJ2-7	TGCAGTGCTAGAGCCCCCGGCAGGGGGCCCTACGAGCAGTACTTC	CSARAPGRGPYEQYF
TRBV20-1	NA	NA	TRBJ1-2	TGCAGTGCTAGTGGTGCCAACTATGGCTACACCTTC	CSASGANYGYTF
TRBV6-5	NA	NA	TRBJ1-2	TGTGCCAGCAGTTACTCGATGGTTGGGGATTCTAACTATGGCTACACCTTC	CASSYSMVGDSNYGYTF
TRBV6-5	TRBD1	few	TRBJ1-2	TGTGCCACCTACCGGGACAGCAACTATGGCTACACCTTC	CATYRDSNYGYTF
TRBV7-3	NA	few	TRBJ2-3	TGTGCCAGCAGCTTAAATTGGGCCACAGATACGCAGTATTTT	CASSLNWATDTQYF
TRBV18	NA	NA	TRBJ2-2	TGTGCCAGCTCACCGGCGGCGGGTGGTAGGGAGCTGTTTTTT	CASSPAAGGRELFF
TRBV4-3	NA	NA	TRBJ1-4	TGCGCCAGCAGCCAAGATAGGTCGGAAGAAAAACTGTTTTTT	CASSQDRSEEKLFF
TRBV6-5	TRBD1	NA	TRBJ2-7	TGTGCCAGCAGGCTAACCGGGACAGGGTTCTACGAGCAGTACTTC	CASRLTGTGFYEQYF
TRBV7-2	NA	NA	TRBJ1-1	TGTGCCAGCAGCTCCGAGGGAGGGGTGAACACTGAAGCTTTCTTT	CASSSEGGVNTEAFF
TRBV29-1	NA	NA	TRBJ2-7	TGCAGCGTTGAGGAAGACTCCTACGAGCAGTACTTC	CSVEEDSYEQYF
TRBV20-1	TRBD2	NA	TRBJ2-3	TGCAGTGCTAGAAAGGTAGCGGGAGCCGGAGATACGCAGTATTTT	CSARKVAGAGDTQYF
TRBV11-2	NA	NA	TRBJ1-6	TGTGCCAGCAGCTTACAGGGGCCAAATAATTCACCCCTCCACTTT	CASSLQGPNNSPLHF
TRBV7-2	NA	NA	TRBJ2-5	TGTGCCAGCAGCGTCTCTACGGAGACCCAGTACTTC	CASSVSTETQYF
TRBV18	NA	NA	TRBJ1-1	TGTGCCAGCTCACCACCATGGGGGGCTGACACTGAAGCTTTCTTT	CASSPPWGADTEAFF